This TCR beta chain stems from a study of immune heterogeneity within non-small cell lung tumors. Trimming shortened V by 8 bases and J by 1 base, and 5 bases separated the two germline ends. The CDR3 runs 12 residues. Germline loops: CDR1 MGHRA, CDR2 YSYEKL. The authors used approximately 540 ng of bulk tumor genomic DNA per sample as template. Far-apart biopsies, several per primary tumor, were taken during surgery. Enrolled individuals presented with untreated, newly diagnosed non-small cell lung cancer and received curative surgery. A first 10-cycle multiplex round used 32 V-gene and 13 J-gene primers on TCR beta CDR3. Using its own MiXCR run on the multiplex PCR reads, TCRdb lists one record per CDR3 protein. The data show over 25,000 distinct CDR3 sequences, more than 25% seen once.

This sequence was found in a man aged 35 to 55 with non-small cell lung cancer. The rearrangement uses TRBV4-1 and TRBJ2-2; D possibly corresponds to TRBD2 (5 bases). Sequencing was performed on lung tumor tissue. The CDR3 here is CASRGNTGELFF. CDR3 bases: TGCGCCAGCCGGGGGAACACCGGGGAGCTGTTTTTT.